This entry concerns a single TCR beta chain. Its antigen remains unidentified. Base qualities were left out, and no much larger clone turns up one base away. Participants were included only if at least one PBMC sample before ART initiation and at least two post-ART samples were available. All participants with HIV were treated in the United States of America. Before DNA extraction, cryopreserved samples of roughly 0.95-10 million PBMC were thawed and washed. At the time of the earliest PBMC sample for each participant with HIV, ages ranged from 23 to 54 years. Each participant contributed PBMC samples from 1-4 timepoints before ART initiation and 2-8 timepoints after ART initiation, with a median of 7 samples. For every participant, serial HIV viral load, CD4+ T-cell count, ART history and demographic data were obtained. Genomic DNA was extracted from unsorted PBMC with a Qiagen kit on a QIAcube, with processing performed in batches of 12 samples.

The junction carries 14 bases between V and J, which are trimmed by 4 bases and 6 bases respectively. The CDR3 contains 14 residues, cysteine and phenylalanine counted. Of all the DNA, just the CDR3 is kept, 42 bases in frame from base 1. Based on the germline V gene, the CDR1 and CDR2 sequences are SGDLS and YYNGEE. Sequencing of the TRB variable region was done with the immunoSEQ hsTCRB v3.0 assay at survey level resolution. The targeted TRB sequencing depth was roughly 40,000-55,000 T-cell genomes per sample. Pooled TRB libraries were sequenced on an Illumina MiSeq with a v3 150-cycle kit. The published analysis was carried out like this. Repertoire analysis was run in R within a reproducible Nextflow workflow that covered QC, data transformation and analysis. LymphoSeq2, an R package for AIRR-Seq data exploration, was used to implement custom analyses. Four samples yielding fewer than 5000 total TRB sequences were excluded, leaving around 200 analyzed HIV repertoires. Among the 180 to 200 HIV repertoires that were kept, 59 were collected before ART initiation and some 130 were collected after ART initiation. Repertoires were downsampled to 5000 TRB nucleotide sequences, with summary statistics averaged over 100 downsampling iterations. The analysis kept only TRB sequences whose CDR3 regions were at least seven amino acids long. Diversity was assessed using a clonality score derived from Shannon entropy and using the Gini coefficient. In the repertoire networks, any two of the top 5000 CDR3 amino acid sequences were connected whenever the two sequences differed by an edit distance of one. For TRB CDR3 amino acid sequences, GLIPH2 was used to predict antigen specificity groups and MHC restriction. To flag known CMV, EBV, HIV or tissue antigen associations, CDR3 amino acid sequences were matched against VDJdb and McPAS-TCR. Pre-ART, post-ART and control groups were compared with Wilcoxon signed-rank tests and Holm-Bonferroni correction. TCRdb re-hosts the immuneACCESS table, in-frame sequences only. Its copies lack some clones; in the studies checked, an unresolved V gene accounts for under half of them, and the cause for the rest is not known. V and J calls and clone size are copied from that table; D and trimming were computed from the DNA. In this sample the table shows 30,000 or so clones, about 93% of which occur a single time. Approximately 10% of the sample goes to the ten largest clones.

This entry comes from a study of long-term antiretroviral therapy in people with HIV (dated by TCRdb to between 2021 and 2022). Some background on the complete study: Collection of the earliest samples took place about a decade ahead of the 2015 WHO recommendation for immediate ART, at a time when ART was typically delayed until CD4 counts fell. A retrospective serial study tested whether changes in peripheral blood TRB repertoire composition and diversity were associated with ART initiation and durable HIV suppression. Of the roughly 30 participants with HIV, approximately 11 were female. From some 28 adults with confirmed HIV infection, the cohort provided 192 cryopreserved PBMC samples, gathered serially across a mean of around six years (range 1-12). Test extractions of a monoclonal T-cell line alongside a few dozen polyclonal samples showed no cross-contamination during QIAcube processing. Broad study findings and their caveats: Inferences about post-ART repertoire changes are limited because no data were available on ART adherence, viral resistance or therapy changes. Limited PBMC availability meant only the TCR beta chain was sequenced, without alpha chain pairing. Unsorted PBMC were profiled instead of sorted CD4+ and CD8+ T cells because pre-ART samples had limited cell numbers. A significant increase in TRB diversity was found to be associated with ART initiation, although TRB diversity was observed to remain significantly below that of transplant donor controls even after long-term ART. Narrower CDR3 length ranges were observed in HIV repertoires than in controls, and an antigen-experienced repertoire with only a slight naive shift after ART was suggested by the network structure. At every time point, the repertoire was dominated by expanded TRB clones first identified before ART initiation, although this dominance fluctuated and, in many PLHIV, declined after ART. The samples were dated from about 2004 to 2018, and the ART regimens that were used may be less effective than current ART regimens.

The chain is assembled from TRBV9 and TRBJ2-1; TRBD2 is possibly the D segment (5 matching bases). Material: unsorted PBMCs, obtained 6.2 years after starting antiretroviral therapy. The receptor comes from a man aged 35 to 55 with HIV. DNA sequence: TGTGCCAGCAGCTTGGTAGGGAGCGGCAATGAGCAGTTCTTC. Its coded protein is CASSLVGSGNEQFF.